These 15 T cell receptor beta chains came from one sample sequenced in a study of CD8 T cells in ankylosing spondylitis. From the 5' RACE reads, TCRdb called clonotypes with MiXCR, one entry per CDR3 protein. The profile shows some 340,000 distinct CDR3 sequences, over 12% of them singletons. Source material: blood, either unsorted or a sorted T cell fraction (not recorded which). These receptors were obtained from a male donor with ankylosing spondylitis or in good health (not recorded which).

CDR3 DNA sequence: TGTGCCAGCAGTGTGGGGACAGGATCTTGGGGCTACACCTTC. Translating it yields CASSVGTGSWGYTF. This chain links TRBV6-1 with TRBJ1-2, with TRBD1 matching over 8 bases. Germline CDR1 reads MNHNS; CDR2 reads SASEGT. The CDR3 is made up of 14 amino acids. Trimming cost V 4 bases and J 8 bases; bases outside gene matches: 9.

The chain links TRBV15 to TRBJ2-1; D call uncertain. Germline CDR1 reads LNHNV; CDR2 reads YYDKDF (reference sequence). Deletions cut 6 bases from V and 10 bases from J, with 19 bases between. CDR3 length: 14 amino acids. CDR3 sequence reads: CATRQRERVAEQFF. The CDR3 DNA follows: TGTGCCACCAGGCAGAGAGAACGGGTGGCGGAGCAGTTCTTC.

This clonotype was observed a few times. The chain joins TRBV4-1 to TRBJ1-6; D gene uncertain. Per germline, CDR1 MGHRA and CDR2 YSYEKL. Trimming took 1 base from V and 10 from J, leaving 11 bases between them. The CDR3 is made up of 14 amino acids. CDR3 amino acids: CASSQGTLGSPLHF. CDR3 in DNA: TGCGCCAGCAGCCAAGGAACATTAGGATCACCCCTCCACTTT.

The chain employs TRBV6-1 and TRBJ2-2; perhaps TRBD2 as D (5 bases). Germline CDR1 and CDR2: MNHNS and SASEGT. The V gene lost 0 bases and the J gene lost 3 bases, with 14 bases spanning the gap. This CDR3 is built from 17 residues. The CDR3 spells CASSEAGVQSYTGELFF. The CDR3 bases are TGTGCCAGCAGTGAAGCGGGAGTACAGAGCTACACCGGGGAGCTGTTTTTT.

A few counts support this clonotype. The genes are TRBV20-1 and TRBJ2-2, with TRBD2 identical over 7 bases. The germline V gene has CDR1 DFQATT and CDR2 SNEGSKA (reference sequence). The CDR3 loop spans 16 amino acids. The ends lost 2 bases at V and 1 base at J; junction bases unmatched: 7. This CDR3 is CSARMLRGRNTGELFF. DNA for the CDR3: TGCAGTGCTAGAATGCTTCGCGGGAGGAACACCGGGGAGCTGTTTTTT.

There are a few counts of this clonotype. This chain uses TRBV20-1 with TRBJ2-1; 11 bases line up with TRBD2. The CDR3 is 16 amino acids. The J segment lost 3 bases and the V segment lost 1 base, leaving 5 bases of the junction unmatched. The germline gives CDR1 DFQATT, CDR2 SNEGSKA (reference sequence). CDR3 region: CSARAPTSGIYNEQFF. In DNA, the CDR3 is TGCAGTGCTAGAGCCCCGACTAGCGGGATCTACAATGAGCAGTTCTTC.

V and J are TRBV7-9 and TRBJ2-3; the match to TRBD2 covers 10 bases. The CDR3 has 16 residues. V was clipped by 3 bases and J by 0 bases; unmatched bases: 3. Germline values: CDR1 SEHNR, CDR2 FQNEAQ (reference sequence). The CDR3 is CASSLRLAGSTDTQYF. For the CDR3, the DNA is TGTGCCAGCAGCTTGAGACTAGCGGGTAGCACAGATACGCAGTATTTT.

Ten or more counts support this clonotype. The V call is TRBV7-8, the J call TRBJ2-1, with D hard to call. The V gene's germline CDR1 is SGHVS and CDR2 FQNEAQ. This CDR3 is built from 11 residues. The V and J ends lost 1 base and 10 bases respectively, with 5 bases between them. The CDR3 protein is CASSLGREQFF. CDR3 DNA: TGTGCCAGCAGCTTAGGCAGGGAGCAGTTCTTC. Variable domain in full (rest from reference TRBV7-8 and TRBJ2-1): GAGVSQSPRYKVAKRGQDVALRCDPISGHVSLFWYQQALGQGPEFLTYFQNEAQLDKSGLPSDRFFAERPEGSVSTLKIQRTQQEDSAVYLCASSLGREQFFGPGTRLTVL.

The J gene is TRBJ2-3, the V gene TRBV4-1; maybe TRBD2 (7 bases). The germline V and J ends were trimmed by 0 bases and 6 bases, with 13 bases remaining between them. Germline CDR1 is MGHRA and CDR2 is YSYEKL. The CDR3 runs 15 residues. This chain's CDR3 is CASSQETGGLDTQYF. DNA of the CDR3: TGCGCCAGCAGCCAAGAAACGGGGGGCCTGGATACGCAGTATTTT.

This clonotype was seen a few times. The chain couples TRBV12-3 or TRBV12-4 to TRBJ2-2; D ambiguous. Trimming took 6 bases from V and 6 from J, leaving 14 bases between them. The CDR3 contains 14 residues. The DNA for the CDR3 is TGTGCCAGCAGCTCACTGAGAATCTCCGGGGAGCTGTTTTTT. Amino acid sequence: CASSSLRISGELFF.

The CDR3 nucleotides are TGTGCCAGTCGCGGCGGCGGAAATGTGGTGGGGGAGCAGTACTTC. This encodes CASRGGGNVVGEQYF. The V call is TRBV27, the J call TRBJ2-7, with D hard to call. Between the trimmed V and J ends, which lost 9 bases and 7 bases, there was a span of 25 bases. The CDR3 runs 15 residues. Germline CDR1 and CDR2: MNHEY and SMNVEV (reference sequence).

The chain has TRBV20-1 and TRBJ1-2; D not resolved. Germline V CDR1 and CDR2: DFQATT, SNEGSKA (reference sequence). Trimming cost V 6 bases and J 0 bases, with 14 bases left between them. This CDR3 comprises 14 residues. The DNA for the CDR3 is TGCAGTGCCCCGCCCACGGCCTCTAACTATGGCTACACCTTC. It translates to CSAPPTASNYGYTF.

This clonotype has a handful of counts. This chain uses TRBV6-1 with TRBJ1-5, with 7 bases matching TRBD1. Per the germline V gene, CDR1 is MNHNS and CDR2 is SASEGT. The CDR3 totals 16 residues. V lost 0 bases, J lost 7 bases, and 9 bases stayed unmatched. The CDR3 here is CASSEASGGGRQPQHF. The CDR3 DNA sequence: TGTGCCAGCAGTGAAGCTAGCGGAGGGGGCAGGCAGCCCCAGCATTTT.

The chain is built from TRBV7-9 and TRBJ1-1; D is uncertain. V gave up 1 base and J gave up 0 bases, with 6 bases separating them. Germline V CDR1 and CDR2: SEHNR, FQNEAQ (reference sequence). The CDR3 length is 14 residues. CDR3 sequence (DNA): TGTGCCAGCAGCTTAGGATTTATGAACACTGAAGCTTTCTTT. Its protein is CASSLGFMNTEAFF.

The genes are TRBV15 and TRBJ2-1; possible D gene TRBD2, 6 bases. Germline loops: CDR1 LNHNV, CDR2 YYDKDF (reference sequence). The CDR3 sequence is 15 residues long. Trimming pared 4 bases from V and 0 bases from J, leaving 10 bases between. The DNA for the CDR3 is TGTGCCACCAGCAAAGGAGGGAGCTCCTACAATGAGCAGTTCTTC. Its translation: CATSKGGSSYNEQFF. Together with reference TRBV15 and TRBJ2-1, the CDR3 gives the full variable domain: DAMVIQNPRYQVTQFGKPVTLSCSQTLNHNVMYWYQQKSSQAPKLLFHYYDKDFNNEADTPDNFQSRRPNTSFCFLDIRSPGLGDTAMYLCATSKGGSSYNEQFFGPGTRLTVL.